This TCR beta chain was captured in a study of OX40 agonist ivuxolimab in advanced cancers. Across the whole study: Patients received ivuxolimab, an intravenous treatment, every 2 weeks at 0.01 to 10 mg/kg. With a range of roughly 23 to 79, age averaged approximately 64 years, and around 80% were male.

The assay was immunoSEQ multiplex PCR, and TCRdb's table has in-frame clones only and misses some. The sample yields tens of thousands of clones, approximately 80% seen once. Study results and limitations: At doses 0.1 to 3.0 mg/kg, CD4+ and CD8+ clones expanded.

About this clone: The antigen is not known.

The V and J ends lost 6 bases and 7 bases respectively, with 10 bases between them. The CDR3 has 13 amino acids. Germline CDR1 and CDR2: MNHNS and SASEGT. Excluded were patients having autoimmune disease history or systemic immunosuppression. The sequence derives from an adult with an advanced solid tumor such as melanoma, head and neck, liver or kidney cancer. The material sequenced was CD4+ or CD8+ T cells sorted from blood, taken in a trial of the OX40 agonist ivuxolimab. The rearrangement links TRBV6-1 to TRBJ1-6; D gene unclear. CDR3 DNA: TGTGCCAGCAGCCCCTCGTTAAATTCACCCCTCCACTTT. Encoded protein: CASSPSLNSPLHF.